The table lists the clone carrying this T cell receptor beta chain with a few counts. The sample belongs to a study of blood T cell repertoires in COVID-19. Study information: Samples of COVID-19 (acute and convalescent) were obtained from the United States, Italy and Spain. The cDNA or gDNA used as material had been derived from T cells, B-cell-depleted T cells, or PBMCs.

This CDR3 has 15 amino acids. In germline, CDR1 is MDHEN, CDR2 SYDVKM. After removal of 0 bases from V and 6 bases from J, the junction contained 1 base not matched to a gene. Source study methods: Counts of nucleated cells, estimated from reference gene primer amplification, were obtained. Generated by immunoSEQ multiplex PCR, the TCRdb table keeps only in-frame clones and is missing some. The V and J calls and the clone size are those of that table, but D and trimming were determined from the DNA. Among around 180,000 clones listed, 70% to 90% were seen once. V usage is TRBV28 and J usage is TRBJ1-4; 10 bases map to TRBD1. Specimen: peripheral blood. This clonotype was sampled from a man in his 60s with acute or convalescent COVID-19. The CDR3 DNA reads as TGTGCCAGCAGTTTATGGGGACAGGGGCATGAAAAACTGTTTTTT. Translating it yields CASSLWGQGHEKLFF. Together with reference TRBV28 and TRBJ1-4, the CDR3 gives the full variable domain: DVKVTQSSRYLVKRTGEKVFLECVQDMDHENMFWYRQDPGLGLRLIYFSYDVKMKEKGDIPEGYSVSREKKERFSLILESASTNQTSMYLCASSLWGQGHEKLFFGSGTQLSVL.